Given below is one T cell receptor (beta chain) in context. This sample was taken from a study of blood T cell repertoires in COVID-19. Study summary: Whether acute or convalescent, the COVID-19 samples came from the United States, Italy and Spain. T cells, B-cell-depleted T cells, or PBMCs provided the cDNA or gDNA that served as material.

The CDR3 has 14 amino acids. CDR1 MNHEY and CDR2 SVGAGI come from the germline V gene. The V gene end was trimmed by 6 bases and the J gene end by 6 bases; junction bases not matched to a gene: 9. Data came from immunoSEQ multiplex PCR; TCRdb stores just in-frame clones and leaves some out. The sample carries more than 85,000 clones, about 75% recorded once. The sample comprised peripheral blood. The sequence was collected from an elderly woman with active or convalescent COVID-19. The V and J genes are TRBV6-5 and TRBJ1-2, with 8 bases lining up with TRBD1. The CDR3 DNA reads as TGTGCCAGCAGCACCGTGGACAGGGTTAATGGCTACACCTTC. Protein: CASSTVDRVNGYTF.